Following are 15 T cell receptor beta chains from one sample sequenced in a study of blood T cell repertoires in COVID-19. TCRdb's copy holds only in-frame clones and misses some; the assay was immunoSEQ multiplex PCR. The table lists hundreds of thousands of clones, around nine tenths of them singletons. Material: peripheral blood. These receptors all stem from a woman in her thirties or forties who had recovered from COVID-19.

This chain uses TRBV6-1 with TRBJ1-2, with D unclear. The CDR3 runs to 12 residues. Trimming left V 0 bases short and J 8 bases short, with 7 bases between. The germline V gene has CDR1 MNHNS and CDR2 SASEGT. The DNA of the CDR3 is TGTGCCAGCAGTGAAGCGCAGGTGGGCTACACCTTC. It yields the protein CASSEAQVGYTF.

The V and J genes are TRBV7-8 and TRBJ1-2; D possibly corresponds to TRBD1 (6 bases). Germline V gene sequence: CDR1 SGHVS, CDR2 FQNEAQ. The V end was cut by 1 base, the J end by 1 base, with 19 bases between. The CDR3 sequence is 18 residues long. The CDR3, as DNA: TGTGCCAGCAGCTTAGACCCGGGGGCGGGGGAGAATAACTATGGCTACACCTTC. Its translation: CASSLDPGAGENNYGYTF.

This chain links TRBV19 with TRBJ2-1, with TRBD2 matching over 12 bases. CDR1 and CDR2 (germline): LNHDA, SQIVND (reference sequence). Trimming cost V 3 bases and J 6 bases; bases outside gene matches: 3. The CDR3 loop spans 15 amino acids. The CDR3 here is CASSILTSGGNEQFF. In DNA form, the CDR3 reads TGTGCCAGTAGTATTTTGACTAGCGGGGGCAATGAGCAGTTCTTC.

V is TRBV6-5 and J is TRBJ2-7; perhaps TRBD2 as D (6 bases). Germline CDR1 and CDR2: MNHEY and SVGAGI. This CDR3 is 15 amino acids long. V dropped 6 bases and J dropped 2 bases, with 17 bases sitting between them. CDR3 coding DNA: TGTGCCAGCAGGCGCGCCGGGACTCCCACCTACGAGCAGTACTTC. Amino acid sequence: CASRRAGTPTYEQYF.

The J gene is TRBJ1-3, the V gene TRBV7-2; TRBD1 is a possible D gene (6 bases). Germline CDR1 SGHTA, CDR2 FQGNSA. This CDR3 region has 15 residues. V was cut by 1 base and J by 4 bases, with 11 bases left in between. CDR3 protein: CASSLVRGEGNTIYF. The CDR3 DNA reads TGTGCCAGCAGCTTAGTCAGGGGAGAAGGAAACACCATATATTTT.

The chain combines TRBV4-1 with TRBJ2-2; possible D gene TRBD2, 6 bases. CDR1 and CDR2 (germline): MGHRA, YSYEKL. The CDR3 spans 13 residues. The ends were cut back, 1 base at V and 7 bases at J, with 7 bases in the middle. Written as DNA, the CDR3 is TGCGCCAGCAGCCAAGTCGGGGGCGGGGAGCTGTTTTTT. It codes for CASSQVGGGELFF.

The CDR3 here is CASSLTVGNEKLFF. The DNA of the CDR3 is TGCGCCAGCAGCTTGACAGTGGGTAATGAAAAACTGTTTTTT. V usage is TRBV5-1 and J usage is TRBJ1-4; D is undetermined. Germline CDR1 and CDR2: SGHRS and YFSETQ. This CDR3 has 14 amino acids. V dropped 1 base and J dropped 4 bases, with 8 bases sitting between them.

This chain links TRBV6-1 with TRBJ1-6, with no clear D. The germline CDR1 and CDR2 sequences are MNHNS and SASEGT. The CDR3 has 15 amino acids. V was cut by 1 base and J by 7 bases, with 11 bases left in between. This CDR3 reads CASSEVWGGNSPLHF. The CDR3 DNA follows: TGTGCCAGCAGTGAAGTTTGGGGAGGGAATTCACCCCTCCACTTT.

This clone came up once. In DNA, the CDR3 is TGTGCCAGCTCACCAAGGACAGAGGGGAACGAGCAGTACTTC. Translating gives CASSPRTEGNEQYF. The chain employs TRBV18 and TRBJ2-7; D perhaps matches TRBD1 (6 bases). The germline V gene encodes CDR1 KGHSH and CDR2 LQKENI. There are 14 residues in the CDR3. V was shortened by 2 bases and J by 5 bases, with 13 bases between the two germline ends.

CDR3 nucleotide sequence: TGTGCCAGCAGCTCCCGTGGGACAGGCGGTTACGTGAAACTGTTTTTT. Its translation: CASSSRGTGGYVKLFF. The chain joins TRBV5-8 to TRBJ1-4; 8 bases are shared with TRBD1. Germline trimming cut 3 bases from V and 11 bases from J; bases unmatched to any gene: 15. The CDR3 is made up of 16 amino acids. CDR1 and CDR2 (germline): SGHTS, YDEGEE.

This rearrangement joins TRBV4-3 to TRBJ1-5, with D maybe TRBD1 (6 bases). The CDR3 loop spans 16 amino acids. Germline V CDR1 and CDR2: LGHNA, YSLEER. Trimming removed 4 bases at V and 6 bases at J, with 19 bases between. The CDR3 loop reads CASSPDVGGGGQPQHF. CDR3 bases: TGCGCCAGCAGCCCCGACGTTGGGGGCGGAGGTCAGCCCCAGCATTTT.

The rearrangement links TRBV27 to TRBJ2-4; a weak D match, TRBD2 (7 bases). CDR3 length equals 16 residues. CDR1 is MNHEY, CDR2 SMNVEV, per germline (reference sequence). The V end was cut by 3 bases, the J end by 4 bases, with 16 bases between. CDR3 bases: TGTGCCAGCAGTTTGGGGGGGGCAGCGGGGAAAAACATTCAGTACTTC. This codes for CASSLGGAAGKNIQYF.

DNA for the CDR3: TGTGCCAGCAGCGCCCTAGCGGGAGGAGTCCGCGTCCTGACTTTC. Protein product: CASSALAGGVRVLTF. This sequence joins TRBV9 and TRBJ2-6; 11 nucleotides match TRBD2. This CDR3 is built from 15 residues. J lost 12 bases, V lost 3 bases, and 8 bases had no gene match. CDR1 is SGDLS and CDR2 is YYNGEE in the germline V gene.

The table lists this clone with a count of one. The chain couples TRBV28 to TRBJ1-2, with 10 bases fitting TRBD1. Trimming at V came to 7 bases and at J to 4 bases, leaving 9 bases not matched to a gene. Germline lookup yields CDR1 MDHEN and CDR2 SYDVKM. This CDR3 is 15 amino acids long. This chain's CDR3 is CASTRQGAETYGYTF. DNA of the CDR3: TGTGCCAGCACCAGACAGGGGGCGGAAACCTATGGCTACACCTTC.

V and J are TRBV21-1 and TRBJ2-1; TRBD2 reflects the table's D call only, with no check against the DNA. TRBV21-1 counts as a pseudogene. The CDR3 consists of 15 residues. The DNA of the CDR3 is TGTGCCAGCAGCCTCTGCCTAGCGGGGTACAATGAGCAGTTCTTC. This translates into CASSLCLAGYNEQFF.